Presented here are 21 T cell receptor beta chains from one specimen sequenced in a study of cytomegalovirus exposure and HLA in healthy donors. Both 60 Vbeta primers and 13 Jbeta primers went into the PCR. Assay: immunoSEQ multiplex PCR; the TCRdb copy retains only in-frame clones and omits some. The sample carries about 170,000 clones, roughly three quarters recorded once. The source material was PBMCs. These receptors all come from a woman aged 45-65 years in good health and CMV-seronegative.

This sequence joins TRBV6-6 and TRBJ1-2, with TRBD1 matching over 7 bases. This CDR3 has 13 residues. The trim removed 4 bases at V and 4 bases at J, leaving 3 bases unmatched. In germline, CDR1 is MNHNY, CDR2 SVGAGI (reference sequence). This CDR3 is CASSWDSLYGYTF. The CDR3 region has the DNA TGTGCCAGCAGTTGGGACAGCCTCTATGGCTACACCTTC.

In this sample, this clone turned up a few times. The chain combines TRBV19 with TRBJ2-4; 11 nucleotides match TRBD2. The CDR3 loop spans 14 amino acids. The V segment lost 5 bases and the J segment 7 bases; nucleotides outside the gene matches: 4. Germline V CDR1 and CDR2: LNHDA, SQIVND (reference sequence). CDR3 loop: CASSPRTSGNIQYF. The CDR3 DNA reads TGTGCCAGTAGTCCGCGGACTAGCGGGAACATTCAGTACTTC.

The chain joins TRBV2 to TRBJ1-6; no clear D gene. Trimming shortened V by 7 bases and J by 2 bases, and 18 bases separated the two germline ends. This CDR3 has 17 amino acids. The germline CDR1 and CDR2 sequences are SNHLY and FYNNEI. CDR3 amino acids: CASNQGEGRAYNSPLHF. CDR3 DNA: TGTGCCAGCAACCAAGGAGAGGGCCGGGCCTATAATTCACCCCTCCACTTT.

This rearrangement joins TRBV10-2 to TRBJ2-7; 8 bases line up with TRBD2. Per germline, CDR1 WSHSY and CDR2 SAAADI. After removal of 2 bases from V and 2 bases from J, the junction contained 5 bases not matched to a gene. This CDR3 is 15 amino acids long. This chain's CDR3 is CASSEGAGGPYEQYF. The CDR3 bases are TGCGCCAGCAGTGAGGGCGCGGGGGGACCCTACGAGCAGTACTTC.

V is TRBV5-1 and J is TRBJ2-7; 7 bases are a match to TRBD1. Germline V gives CDR1 SGHRS, CDR2 YFSETQ. This CDR3 comprises 14 residues. The V gene end was trimmed by 0 bases and the J gene end by 5 bases; junction bases not matched to a gene: 5. CDR3 region: CASSLETGSNEQYF. The CDR3 DNA sequence: TGCGCCAGCAGCTTGGAGACAGGGTCTAACGAGCAGTACTTC.

CDR3 residues: CASSSTSHGVLGEKLFF. The CDR3 DNA follows: TGTGCCAGCTCAAGTACAAGTCACGGGGTTTTGGGTGAAAAACTGTTTTTT. The rearrangement uses TRBV28 and TRBJ1-4, with D unclear. V was shortened by 8 bases and J by 7 bases, with 26 bases between the two germline ends. From germline, CDR1 is MDHEN and CDR2 SYDVKM. The CDR3 has 17 amino acids.

The chain links TRBV28 to TRBJ1-1; TRBD1 matches at 9 bases. The length of the CDR3 is 12 residues. The trim removed 5 bases at V and 6 bases at J, leaving 1 base unmatched. Germline values: CDR1 MDHEN, CDR2 SYDVKM. CDR3 sequence reads: CASSGQGSEAFF. In nucleotides, the CDR3 is TGTGCCAGCAGTGGACAGGGGTCTGAAGCTTTCTTT.

This chain links TRBV28 with TRBJ2-1; TRBD1 is a possible D gene (7 bases). With 4 bases removed from V and 7 bases from J, the gap between germline ends came to 14 bases. This CDR3 spans 14 amino acids. Germline V lookup: CDR1 MDHEN, CDR2 SYDVKM. The CDR3 coding sequence is TGTGCCAGCAGTTCAGGGGGGAGGAAAAATGAGCAGTTCTTC. It yields the protein CASSSGGRKNEQFF.

In its sample, this clone was seen once. The chain employs TRBV29-1 and TRBJ1-2; TRBD1 agrees at 12 bases. The CDR3 sequence is 15 residues long. V dropped 4 bases and J dropped 4; count of bases not matched to a gene: 7. CDR1 SQVTM and CDR2 ANQGSEA come from the germline V gene. DNA of the CDR3: TGCAGCGTTGGGGGGACAGGGGGCGCTGGCTATGGCTACACCTTC. The encoded protein is CSVGGTGGAGYGYTF.

This clone was detected a few times. The chain links TRBV27 to TRBJ2-7; possible D gene TRBD1, 5 bases. There are 15 residues in the CDR3. With 6 bases removed from V and 2 bases from J, the gap between germline ends came to 17 bases. CDR1 is MNHEY, CDR2 SMNVEV, per germline (reference sequence). CDR3: CASRGIRGNTYEQYF. CDR3 coding DNA: TGTGCCAGCAGGGGAATAAGGGGAAACACCTACGAGCAGTACTTC.

The table lists this clone with a few counts. The chain combines TRBV28 with TRBJ2-7; D is unresolved. The CDR3 is 12 residues long. Trimming cost V 6 bases and J 6 bases, with 12 bases left between them. Per germline, CDR1 MDHEN and CDR2 SYDVKM. The CDR3 reads CASSQAFSEQYF. The CDR3 DNA reads as TGTGCCAGCAGCCAAGCGTTCTCCGAGCAGTACTTC.

The rearrangement links TRBV4-2 to TRBJ1-3, with 9 bases fitting TRBD1. This CDR3 has 16 amino acids. Germline CDR1 is LGHNA and CDR2 is YNFKEQ. Germline trimming cut 4 bases from V and 3 bases from J; bases unmatched to any gene: 7. The CDR3 loop is CASSRVDRGYGNTIYF. The DNA of the CDR3 is TGTGCCAGCAGCCGGGTTGACAGGGGGTATGGAAACACCATATATTTT.

The chain uses TRBV28 and TRBJ2-7, with 7 bases lining up with TRBD2. There are 15 residues in the CDR3. V gave up 4 bases and J gave up 4 bases; unmatched junction bases: 10. CDR1 is MDHEN, CDR2 SYDVKM, per germline. CDR3 loop: CASSSQAGTWYEQYF. The CDR3 DNA reads TGTGCCAGCAGTTCCCAAGCGGGGACCTGGTACGAGCAGTACTTC.

V and J are TRBV2 and TRBJ1-1; TRBD1 matches at 9 bases. Germline CDR1 SNHLY, CDR2 FYNNEI. Germline trimming cut 6 bases from V and 3 bases from J; bases unmatched to any gene: 8. This CDR3 is built from 15 residues. CDR3 in DNA: TGTGCCAGCAGACCGGACAGGGGTCGGGACACTGAAGCTTTCTTT. This codes for CASRPDRGRDTEAFF.

The chain carries TRBV7-2 and TRBJ1-5, with 8 bases fitting TRBD1. This CDR3 region has 15 residues. Germline-derived CDR1 and CDR2 are SGHTA and FQGNSA. V was clipped by 2 bases and J by 4 bases; unmatched bases: 4. The CDR3 DNA follows: TGTGCCAGCAGCTTACAGGGGGCGGGGAATCAGCCCCAGCATTTT. Translation gives CASSLQGAGNQPQHF.

This chain links TRBV28 with TRBJ2-3; 8 nucleotides line up with TRBD1. The V gene end was trimmed by 8 bases and the J gene end by 4 bases; junction bases not matched to a gene: 11. Per germline, CDR1 MDHEN and CDR2 SYDVKM. The CDR3 contains 15 residues. The CDR3 coding sequence is TGTGCCAGCCACGTTTCAGGGGGCTTTGCAGATACGCAGTATTTT. Its translation is CASHVSGGFADTQYF.

The chain combines TRBV7-2 with TRBJ2-5; 9 nucleotides align to TRBD1. The junction had 12 bases not matched to a gene; V was cut back by 5 bases and J by 5 bases. The CDR3 has 16 residues. Germline assignment: CDR1 SGHTA and CDR2 FQGNSA. In nucleotides, the CDR3 is TGTGCCAGCAGCCCCGGGACAGGGATAATTCGGGAGACCCAGTACTTC. Amino acid sequence: CASSPGTGIIRETQYF.

The chain recombines TRBV29-1 with TRBJ2-1, with TRBD2 identical over 10 bases. CDR1 and CDR2 from the germline V gene are SQVTM and ANQGSEA. The length of the CDR3 is 15 residues. V gave up 1 base and J gave up 9 bases; unmatched junction bases: 9. CDR3 DNA: TGCAGCGTTGAAGGCCAGCGGGAGGGTCTCGGTGAGCAGTTCTTC. Translating it yields CSVEGQREGLGEQFF.

This clone was recorded only once. J is TRBJ2-5 and V is TRBV19, with D possibly TRBD2 on 5 matching bases. Germline CDR1 is LNHDA and CDR2 is SQIVND (reference sequence). The V end lost 2 bases, the J end lost 3 bases, and 10 bases lay between the germline ends. The CDR3 runs to 14 residues. CDR3 nucleotide sequence: TGTGCCAGTAGTATAATCGACGGGGAAGAGACCCAGTACTTC. Translated, it gives CASSIIDGEETQYF.

This clone turned up a few times. The chain carries TRBV7-3 and TRBJ2-1, with TRBD2 as a possible D gene (5 bases). Looked up from germline, CDR1 is SGHTA and CDR2 is FQGTGA. The CDR3 has 13 residues. Trimming left V 4 bases short and J 6 bases short, with 10 bases between. CDR3: CASSSKLVNEQFF. CDR3 DNA sequence: TGTGCCAGCAGCTCGAAACTAGTCAATGAGCAGTTCTTC.

The V gene is TRBV7-2, the J gene TRBJ1-5; the D gene is possibly TRBD1 (5 bases). There are 15 residues in the CDR3. V lost 1 base to trimming and J lost 3 bases, with 10 bases between them. Germline lookup yields CDR1 SGHTA and CDR2 FQGNSA. CDR3: CASSLGDRPNQPQHF. DNA for the CDR3: TGTGCCAGCAGCTTAGGCGACAGACCCAATCAGCCCCAGCATTTT.